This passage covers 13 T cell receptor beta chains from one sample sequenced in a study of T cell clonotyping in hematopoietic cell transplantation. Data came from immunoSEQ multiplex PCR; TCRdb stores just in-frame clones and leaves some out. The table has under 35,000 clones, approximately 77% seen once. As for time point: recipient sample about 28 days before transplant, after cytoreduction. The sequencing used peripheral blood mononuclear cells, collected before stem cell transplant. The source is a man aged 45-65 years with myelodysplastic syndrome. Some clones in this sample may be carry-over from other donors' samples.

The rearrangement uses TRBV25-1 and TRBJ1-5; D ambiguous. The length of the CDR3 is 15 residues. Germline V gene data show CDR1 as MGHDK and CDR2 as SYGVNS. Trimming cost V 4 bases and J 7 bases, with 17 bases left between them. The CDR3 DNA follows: TGTGCCAGCAGTGGAAGAACAGACCATCGGCAGCCCCAGCATTTT. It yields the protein CASSGRTDHRQPQHF.

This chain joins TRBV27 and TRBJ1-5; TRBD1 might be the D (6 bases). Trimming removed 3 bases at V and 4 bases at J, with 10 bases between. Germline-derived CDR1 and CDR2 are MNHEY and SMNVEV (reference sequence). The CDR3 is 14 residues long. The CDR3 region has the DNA TGTGCCAGCAGTTTCGCAGGGGAGAATCAGCCCCAGCATTTT. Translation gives CASSFAGENQPQHF.

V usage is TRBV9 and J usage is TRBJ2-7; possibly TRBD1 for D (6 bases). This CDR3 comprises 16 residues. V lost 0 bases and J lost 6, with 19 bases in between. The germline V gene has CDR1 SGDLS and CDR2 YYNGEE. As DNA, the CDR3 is TGTGCCAGCAGCGTAGAAACCGGGACAACAAGGGGCGAGCAGTACTTC. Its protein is CASSVETGTTRGEQYF. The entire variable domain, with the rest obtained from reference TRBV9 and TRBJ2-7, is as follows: DSGVTQTPKHLITATGQRVTLRCSPRSGDLSVYWYQQSLDQGLQFLIQYYNGEERAKGNILERFSAQQFPDLHSELNLSSLELGDSALYFCASSVETGTTRGEQYFGPGTRLTVT.

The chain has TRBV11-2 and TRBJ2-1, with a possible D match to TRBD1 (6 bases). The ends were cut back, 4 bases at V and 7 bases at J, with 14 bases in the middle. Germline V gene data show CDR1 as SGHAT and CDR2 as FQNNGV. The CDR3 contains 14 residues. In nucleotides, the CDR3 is TGTGCCAGCAGCTCGGGACACCCAAGGAATGAGCAGTTCTTC. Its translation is CASSSGHPRNEQFF.

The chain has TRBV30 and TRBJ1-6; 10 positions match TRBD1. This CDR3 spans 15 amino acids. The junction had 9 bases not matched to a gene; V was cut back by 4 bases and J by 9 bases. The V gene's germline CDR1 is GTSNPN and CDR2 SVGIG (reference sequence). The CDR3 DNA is TGTGCCTGGATGGGGCGGGACAGGGGTTTTTCACCCCTCCACTTT. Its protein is CAWMGRDRGFSPLHF.

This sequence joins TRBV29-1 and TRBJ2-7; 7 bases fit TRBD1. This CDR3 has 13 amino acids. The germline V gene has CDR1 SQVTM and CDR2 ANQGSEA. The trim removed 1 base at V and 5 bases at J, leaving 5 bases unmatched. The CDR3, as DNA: TGCAGCGTTGAAGTCCGCAGGGGGAACGAGCAGTACTTC. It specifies CSVEVRRGNEQYF.

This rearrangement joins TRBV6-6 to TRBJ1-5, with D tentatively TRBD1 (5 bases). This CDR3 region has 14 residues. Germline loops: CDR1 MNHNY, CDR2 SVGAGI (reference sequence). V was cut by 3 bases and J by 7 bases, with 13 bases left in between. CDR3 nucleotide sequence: TGTGCCAGCAGTTATCTACGGGGCGACCAGCCCCAGCATTTT. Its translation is CASSYLRGDQPQHF.

CDR3 sequence reads: CAWSFTQGAAFF. The CDR3 DNA follows: TGTGCCTGGAGTTTCACCCAGGGGGCGGCTTTCTTT. The chain couples TRBV30 to TRBJ1-1, with 8 nucleotides matching TRBD1. Germline-derived CDR1 and CDR2 are GTSNPN and SVGIG (reference sequence). The CDR3 runs 12 residues. V lost 2 bases, J lost 11 bases, and 7 bases stayed unmatched. Full variable domain (missing parts from reference TRBV30 and TRBJ1-1): SQTIHQWPATLVQPVGSPLSLECTVEGTSNPNLYWYRQAAGRGLQLLFYSVGIGQISSEVPQNLSASRPQDRQFILSSKKLLLSDSGFYLCAWSFTQGAAFFGQGTRLTVV.

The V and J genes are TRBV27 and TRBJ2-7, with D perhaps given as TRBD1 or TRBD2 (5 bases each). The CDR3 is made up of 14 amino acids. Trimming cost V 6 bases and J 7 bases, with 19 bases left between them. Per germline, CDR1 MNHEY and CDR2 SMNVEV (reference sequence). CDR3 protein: CASSQPGPPWEQYF. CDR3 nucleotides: TGTGCCAGCAGCCAACCGGGACCCCCCTGGGAGCAGTACTTC.

CDR3 DNA: TGTGCCAGCAGTGAACAGGGGGCGCGAGTTGGGCAGCTGTTTTTT. It specifies CASSEQGARVGQLFF. J is TRBJ2-2 and V is TRBV25-1, with 8 bases identical to TRBD1. This CDR3 is 15 amino acids long. V shed 2 bases, J shed 12 bases, and the junction held 11 bases outside the gene matches. In germline, CDR1 is MGHDK, CDR2 SYGVNS.

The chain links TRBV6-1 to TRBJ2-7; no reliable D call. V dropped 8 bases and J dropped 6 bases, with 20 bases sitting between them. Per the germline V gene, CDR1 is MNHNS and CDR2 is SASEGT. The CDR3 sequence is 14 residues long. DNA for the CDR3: TGTGCCAGCGTTTCCGGAGTGGGATTTGGCGAGCAGTACTTC. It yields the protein CASVSGVGFGEQYF.

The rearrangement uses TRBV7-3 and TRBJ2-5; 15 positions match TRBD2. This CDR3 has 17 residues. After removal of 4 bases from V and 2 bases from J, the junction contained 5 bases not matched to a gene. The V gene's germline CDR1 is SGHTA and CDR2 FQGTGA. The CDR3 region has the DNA TGTGCCAGCAGCTGGGGACTAGCGGGAGGTAATCAAGAGACCCAGTACTTC. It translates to CASSWGLAGGNQETQYF.

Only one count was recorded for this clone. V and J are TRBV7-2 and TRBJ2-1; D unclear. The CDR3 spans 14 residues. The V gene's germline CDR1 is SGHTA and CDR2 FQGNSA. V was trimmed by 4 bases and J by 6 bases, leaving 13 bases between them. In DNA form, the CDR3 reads TGTGCCAGCAGCTCCACCGCAAGGATCAATGAGCAGTTCTTC. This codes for CASSSTARINEQFF.